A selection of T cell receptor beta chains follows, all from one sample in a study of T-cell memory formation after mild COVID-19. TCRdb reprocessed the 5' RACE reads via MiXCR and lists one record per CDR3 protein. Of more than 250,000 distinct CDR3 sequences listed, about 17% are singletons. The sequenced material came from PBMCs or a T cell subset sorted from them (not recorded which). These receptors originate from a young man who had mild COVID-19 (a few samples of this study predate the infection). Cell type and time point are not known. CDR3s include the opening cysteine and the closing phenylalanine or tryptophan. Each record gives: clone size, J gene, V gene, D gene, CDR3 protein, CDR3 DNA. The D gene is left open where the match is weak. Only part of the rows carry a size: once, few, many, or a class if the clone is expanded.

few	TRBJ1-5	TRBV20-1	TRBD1	CSAWDRGRPNQPQHF	TGCAGTGCATGGGACAGGGGGCGGCCTAATCAGCCCCAGCATTTT
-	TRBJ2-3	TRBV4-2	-	CASSQGNGVGTDTQYF	TGTGCCAGCAGCCAAGGAAACGGGGTCGGCACAGATACGCAGTATTTT
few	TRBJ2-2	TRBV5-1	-	CASSFRGTNTGELFF	TGCGCCAGCAGCTTCCGGGGCACGAACACCGGGGAGCTGTTTTTT
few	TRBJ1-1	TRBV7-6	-	CASSLAGRSEAFF	TGTGCCAGCAGCCTGGCTGGACGGAGTGAAGCTTTCTTT
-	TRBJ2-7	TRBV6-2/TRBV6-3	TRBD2	CASDEGLANEQYF	TGTGCCAGCGACGAGGGACTAGCGAACGAGCAGTACTTC
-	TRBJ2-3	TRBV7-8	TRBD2	CASSLERGTFGTRTDTQYF	TGTGCCAGCAGCTTAGAGAGGGGGACTTTCGGGACTAGAACAGATACGCAGTATTTT
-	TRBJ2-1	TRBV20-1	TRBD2	CSARKRGDSYNEQFF	TGCAGTGCCAGAAAGCGGGGGGACTCCTACAATGAGCAGTTCTTC
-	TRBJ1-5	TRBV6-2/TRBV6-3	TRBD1	CASGRDRDFPGNQPQHF	TGTGCCAGCGGGAGAGACAGGGATTTTCCGGGGAATCAGCCCCAGCATTTT
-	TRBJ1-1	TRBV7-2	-	CASSPGIGGDDSPNPEAFF	TGTGCCAGCAGCCCCGGGATCGGGGGGGACGACAGTCCCAACCCTGAAGCTTTCTTT
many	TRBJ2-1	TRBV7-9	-	CASNHYRVSGNEQFF	TGTGCCAGCAACCACTACCGGGTCTCTGGTAATGAGCAGTTCTTC
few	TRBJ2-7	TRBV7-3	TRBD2	CASSAGEFVEQYF	TGTGCCAGCAGTGCGGGGGAATTCGTCGAGCAGTACTTC
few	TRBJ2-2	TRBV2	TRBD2	CASSEEAGGHTGELFF	TGTGCCAGCAGTGAAGAAGCGGGGGGGCATACCGGGGAGCTGTTTTTT
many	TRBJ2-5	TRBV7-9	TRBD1	CASSFSGQGIETQYF	TGTGCCAGCAGCTTCTCGGGACAGGGAATCGAGACCCAGTACTTC
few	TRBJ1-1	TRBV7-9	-	CASSPREVPEAFF	TGTGCCAGCAGCCCCCGGGAGGTCCCTGAAGCTTTCTTT
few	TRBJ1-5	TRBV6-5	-	CASSLMQQGVGPTQPQHF	TGTGCCAGCAGTCTGATGCAACAGGGCGTGGGGCCGACTCAGCCCCAGCATTTT
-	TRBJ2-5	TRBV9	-	CASQPGLAKETQYF	TGTGCCAGCCAACCCGGCCTAGCGAAAGAGACCCAGTACTTC
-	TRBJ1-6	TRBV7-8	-	CASSLDGRNSPLHF	TGTGCCAGCAGCTTAGACGGGCGTAATTCACCCCTCCACTTT